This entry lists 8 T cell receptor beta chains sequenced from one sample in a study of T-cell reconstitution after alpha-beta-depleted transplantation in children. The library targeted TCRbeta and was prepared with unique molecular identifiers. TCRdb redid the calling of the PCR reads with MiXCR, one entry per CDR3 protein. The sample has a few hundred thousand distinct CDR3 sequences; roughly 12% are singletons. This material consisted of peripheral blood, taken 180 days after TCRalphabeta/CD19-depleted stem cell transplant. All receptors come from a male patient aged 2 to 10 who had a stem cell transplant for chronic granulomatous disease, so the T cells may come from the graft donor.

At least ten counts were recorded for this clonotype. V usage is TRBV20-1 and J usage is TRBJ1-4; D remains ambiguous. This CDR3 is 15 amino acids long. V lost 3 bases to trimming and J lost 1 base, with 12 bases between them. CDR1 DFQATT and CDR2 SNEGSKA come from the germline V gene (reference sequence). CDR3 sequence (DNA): TGCAGTGCTAGGCCGGGTCACAAAACTAATGAAAAACTGTTTTTT. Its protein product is CSARPGHKTNEKLFF.

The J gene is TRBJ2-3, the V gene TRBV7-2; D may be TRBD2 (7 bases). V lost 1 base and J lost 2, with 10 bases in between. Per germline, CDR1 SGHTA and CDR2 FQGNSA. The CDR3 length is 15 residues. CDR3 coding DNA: TGTGCCAGCAGCTTAGAGGGGGGGCACACAGATACGCAGTATTTT. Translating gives CASSLEGGHTDTQYF. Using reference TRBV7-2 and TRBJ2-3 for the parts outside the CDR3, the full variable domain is GAGVSQSPSNKVTEKGKDVELRCDPISGHTALYWYRQSLGQGLEFLIYFQGNSAPDKSGLPSDRFSAERTGGSVSTLTIQRTQQEDSAVYLCASSLEGGHTDTQYFGPGTRLTVL.

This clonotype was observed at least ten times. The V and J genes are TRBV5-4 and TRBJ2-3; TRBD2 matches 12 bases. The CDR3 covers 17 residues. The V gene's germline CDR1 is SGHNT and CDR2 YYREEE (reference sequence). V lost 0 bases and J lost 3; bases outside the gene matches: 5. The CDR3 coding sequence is TGTGCCAGCAGCTTGGCCGGACTAGCGGGAAGAACAGATACGCAGTATTTT. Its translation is CASSLAGLAGRTDTQYF. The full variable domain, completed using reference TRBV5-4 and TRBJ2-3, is ETGVTQSPTHLIKTRGQQVTLRCSSQSGHNTVSWYQQALGQGPQFIFQYYREEENGRGNFPPRFSGLQFPNYSSELNVNALELDDSALYLCASSLAGLAGRTDTQYFGPGTRLTVL.

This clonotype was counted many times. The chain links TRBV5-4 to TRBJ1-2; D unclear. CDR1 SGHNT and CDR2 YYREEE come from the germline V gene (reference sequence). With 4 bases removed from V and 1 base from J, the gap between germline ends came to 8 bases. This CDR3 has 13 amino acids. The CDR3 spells CASSGGLNYGYTF. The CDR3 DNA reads TGTGCCAGCAGCGGTGGGCTTAACTATGGCTACACCTTC. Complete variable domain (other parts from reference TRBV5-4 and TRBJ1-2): ETGVTQSPTHLIKTRGQQVTLRCSSQSGHNTVSWYQQALGQGPQFIFQYYREEENGRGNFPPRFSGLQFPNYSSELNVNALELDDSALYLCASSGGLNYGYTFGSGTRLTVV.

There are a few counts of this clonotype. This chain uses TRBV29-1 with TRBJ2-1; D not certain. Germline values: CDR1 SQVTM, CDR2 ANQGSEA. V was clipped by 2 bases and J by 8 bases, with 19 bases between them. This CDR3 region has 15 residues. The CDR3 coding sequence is TGCAGCGTTGAACTTTTTAGGGTAGGTGCGGATGAGCAGTTCTTC. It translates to CSVELFRVGADEQFF.

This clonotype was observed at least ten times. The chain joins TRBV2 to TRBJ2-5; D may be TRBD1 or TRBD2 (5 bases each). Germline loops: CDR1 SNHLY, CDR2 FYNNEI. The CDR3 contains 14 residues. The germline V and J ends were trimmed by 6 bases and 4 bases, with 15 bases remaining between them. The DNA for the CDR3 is TGTGCCAGCAGAATCCCCAGGGACCCAGAGACCCAGTACTTC. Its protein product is CASRIPRDPETQYF.

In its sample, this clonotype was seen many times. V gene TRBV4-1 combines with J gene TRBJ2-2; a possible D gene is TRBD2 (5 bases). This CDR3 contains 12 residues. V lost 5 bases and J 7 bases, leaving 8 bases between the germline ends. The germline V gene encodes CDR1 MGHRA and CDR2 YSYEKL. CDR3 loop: CASSVGVGELFF. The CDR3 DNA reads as TGCGCCAGCAGCGTGGGAGTCGGGGAGCTGTTTTTT.

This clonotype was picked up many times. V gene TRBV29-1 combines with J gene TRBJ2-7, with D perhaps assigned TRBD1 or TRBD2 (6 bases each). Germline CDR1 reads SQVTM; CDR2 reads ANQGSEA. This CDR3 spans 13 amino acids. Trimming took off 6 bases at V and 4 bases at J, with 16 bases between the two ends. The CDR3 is CSVRLGGGYEQYF. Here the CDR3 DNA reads TGCAGCGTCAGACTAGGGGGAGGATACGAGCAGTACTTC.